Shown below are 16 T cell receptor beta chains from a single sample sequenced in a study of blood T cell repertoires in COVID-19. TCRdb keeps only in-frame clones here, not all; method: immunoSEQ multiplex PCR. The sample records approximately 290,000 clones, roughly four fifths being singletons. The sample taken for sequencing was peripheral blood. These receptors came from a person aged 70 to 80 with COVID-19, enrolled during active disease.

The chain recombines TRBV6-6 with TRBJ2-7, with 7 positions matching TRBD2. The germline CDR1 and CDR2 sequences are MNHNY and SVGAGI (reference sequence). V shed 8 bases, J shed 7 bases, and the junction held 14 bases outside the gene matches. The length of the CDR3 is 14 residues. The CDR3 region is CASGPGGGIWEQYF. The CDR3 bases are TGTGCCAGCGGACCTGGGGGGGGAATCTGGGAGCAGTACTTC.

The chain carries TRBV5-1 and TRBJ2-7; 10 bases map to TRBD1. The germline gives CDR1 SGHRS, CDR2 YFSETQ. The CDR3 runs 14 residues. Trimming removed 9 bases from V and 1 base from J; junction bases left unmatched: 7. The CDR3 spells CATSPGQGSYEQYF. The CDR3, as DNA: TGCGCCACCTCACCGGGACAGGGGTCCTACGAGCAGTACTTC.

The chain couples TRBV6-5 to TRBJ2-4; D gene uncertain. Germline-derived CDR1 and CDR2 are MNHEY and SVGAGI. V was cut by 6 bases and J by 7 bases, with 19 bases left in between. This CDR3 is 15 amino acids long. The CDR3 nucleotides read TGTGCCAGCAGGCTTAACGGTCTAGATGGCAACATTCAGTACTTC. Translating it yields CASRLNGLDGNIQYF.

This clone was recorded a few times. This rearrangement joins TRBV7-3 to TRBJ2-7; 7 positions match TRBD2. The CDR3 is 14 residues long. Germline CDR1 and CDR2: SGHTA and FQGTGA. V was pared by 2 bases and J by 6 bases, with 7 bases of the junction left unmatched. The DNA for the CDR3 is TGTGCCAGCAGCTTATTAGCGGGCCAGGGCGAGCAGTACTTC. This codes for CASSLLAGQGEQYF.

The chain joins TRBV10-3 to TRBJ1-4, with 8 nucleotides matching TRBD1. CDR1 and CDR2 (germline): ENHRY, SYGVKD. Losses at the gene ends were 4 bases for V and 6 bases for J; bases not matched to a gene: 4. CDR3 length: 14 amino acids. The CDR3 reads CAISGTGRDEKLFF. The CDR3 DNA follows: TGTGCCATCAGTGGGACAGGGAGGGATGAAAAACTGTTTTTT.

J is TRBJ2-1 and V is TRBV28; weak D call: TRBD2 (5 bases). The CDR3 totals 16 residues. The germline CDR1 and CDR2 sequences are MDHEN and SYDVKM. The V end was cut by 5 bases, the J end by 10 bases, with 24 bases between. The CDR3 spells CASSPLAGGSSREQFF. CDR3 DNA: TGTGCCAGCAGTCCGCTGGCAGGTGGGAGTAGTAGGGAGCAGTTCTTC.

The rearrangement uses TRBV9 and TRBJ2-1, with a weak D call TRBD2 (6 bases). V was cut by 1 base and J by 7 bases, with 18 bases left in between. The germline V gene encodes CDR1 SGDLS and CDR2 YYNGEE. The CDR3 is made up of 16 amino acids. CDR3 residues: CASSVLAMSVLNEQFF. CDR3 coding DNA: TGTGCCAGCAGCGTACTAGCGATGTCGGTCCTGAATGAGCAGTTCTTC.

The gene calls are TRBV15 and TRBJ2-5, with a tentative D call TRBD2 (6 bases). The V end lost 3 bases, the J end lost 5 bases, and 13 bases lay between the germline ends. Germline CDR1 is LNHNV and CDR2 is YYDKDF (reference sequence). The CDR3 consists of 14 residues. The CDR3 here is CATSRGRSLETQYF. Here the CDR3 DNA reads TGTGCCACCAGCAGGGGGAGGTCATTGGAGACCCAGTACTTC.

This rearrangement joins TRBV5-1 to TRBJ2-6; the D gene is possibly TRBD2 (5 bases). The CDR3 consists of 18 residues. V was cut by 7 bases and J by 0 bases, with 20 bases left in between. The V gene's germline CDR1 is SGHRS and CDR2 YFSETQ. CDR3: CASHYPTTRSSGANVLTF. The CDR3 coding sequence is TGCGCCAGCCATTATCCGACTACCCGGAGCTCTGGGGCCAACGTCCTGACTTTC.

This clone was observed a few times. The V call is TRBV4-3, the J call TRBJ2-2, with 12 bases aligning to TRBD1. Germline values: CDR1 LGHNA, CDR2 YSLEER. This CDR3 comprises 18 residues. V lost 1 base to trimming and J lost 2 bases; unmatched junction nucleotides: 5. CDR3 bases: TGCGCCAGCAGCCAAGTTGGGACAGGGGGCTCAAACACCGGGGAGCTGTTTTTT. Residues: CASSQVGTGGSNTGELFF.

A few counts support this clone. Here the CDR3 DNA reads TGTGCCAGCAGAGAAAGGAGGAACACTGAAGCTTTCTTT. Protein product: CASRERRNTEAFF. The chain recombines TRBV21-1 with TRBJ1-1. TRBV21-1 is annotated as a pseudogene. There are 13 residues in the CDR3.

The genes are TRBV28 and TRBJ1-6; 8 bases are shared with TRBD1. Germline assignment: CDR1 MDHEN and CDR2 SYDVKM. Trimming cost V 6 bases and J 8 bases; bases outside gene matches: 9. The CDR3 consists of 15 residues. The CDR3 region is CASRSLGQGDSPLHF. The DNA for the CDR3 is TGTGCCAGCAGGTCCCTCGGACAGGGAGATTCACCCCTCCACTTT.

The chain is built from TRBV9 and TRBJ2-3; perhaps TRBD2 as D (5 bases). CDR1 and CDR2 (germline): SGDLS, YYNGEE. This CDR3 spans 14 amino acids. V lost 0 bases and J lost 2, with 7 bases in between. In nucleotides, the CDR3 is TGTGCCAGCAGCGTAGCCGGGAACACAGATACGCAGTATTTT. It encodes CASSVAGNTDTQYF.

V is TRBV7-9 and J is TRBJ1-6; 8 positions agree with TRBD1. The V gene's germline CDR1 is SEHNR and CDR2 FQNEAQ (reference sequence). The CDR3 length is 17 residues. The V segment lost 1 base and the J segment 6 bases; nucleotides outside the gene matches: 8. DNA for the CDR3: TGTGCCAGCAGCTTAGACTTGCGGACAGGGATTAATTCACCCCTCCACTTT. This codes for CASSLDLRTGINSPLHF.

As concerns this clone: The junction differs from germline at one of its ends, possibly a read error. V is TRBV6-1 and J is TRBJ1-1, with 8 bases aligning to TRBD1. Germline assignment: CDR1 MNHNS and CDR2 SASEGT. The CDR3 is 16 residues long. CDR3 nucleotides: TGTGCCAGCAGAGAAGGAGACAGGGGCGATAACACTGAAGCTTTCTTT. This encodes CASREGDRGDNTEAFF.

This chain uses TRBV7-3 with TRBJ2-5; 9 nucleotides agree with TRBD2. The CDR3 covers 15 residues. CDR1 and CDR2 (germline): SGHTA, FQGTGA. Trimming cost V 4 bases and J 3 bases; bases outside gene matches: 6. CDR3 region: CASSSLGLAEETQYF. The DNA of the CDR3 is TGTGCCAGCAGCTCATTGGGACTAGCAGAAGAGACCCAGTACTTC.